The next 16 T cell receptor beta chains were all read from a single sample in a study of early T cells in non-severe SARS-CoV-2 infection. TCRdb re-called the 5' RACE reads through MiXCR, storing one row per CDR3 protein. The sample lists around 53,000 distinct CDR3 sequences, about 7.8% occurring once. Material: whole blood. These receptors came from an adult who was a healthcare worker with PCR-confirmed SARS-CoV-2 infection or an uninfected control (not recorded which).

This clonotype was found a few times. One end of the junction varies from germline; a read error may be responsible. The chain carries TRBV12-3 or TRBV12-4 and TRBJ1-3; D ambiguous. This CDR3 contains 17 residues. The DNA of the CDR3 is TGTGCCAACAGTTTCCTTATGGCGGGCGGCGCTGGAAACACCATATATTTT. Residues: CANSFLMAGGAGNTIYF.

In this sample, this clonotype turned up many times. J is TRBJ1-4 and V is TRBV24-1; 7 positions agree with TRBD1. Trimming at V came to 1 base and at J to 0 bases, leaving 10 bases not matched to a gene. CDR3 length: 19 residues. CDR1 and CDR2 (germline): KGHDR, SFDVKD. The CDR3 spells CATSDLRSGQSSTNEKLFF. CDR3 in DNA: TGTGCCACCAGTGATTTACGTTCGGGACAGTCATCAACTAATGAAAAACTGTTTTTT.

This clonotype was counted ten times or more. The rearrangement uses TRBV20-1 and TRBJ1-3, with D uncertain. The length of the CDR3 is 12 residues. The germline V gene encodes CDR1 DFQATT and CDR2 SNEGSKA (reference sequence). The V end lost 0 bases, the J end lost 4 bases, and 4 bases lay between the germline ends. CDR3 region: CSARDHGNTIYF. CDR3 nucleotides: TGCAGTGCTAGAGACCACGGAAACACCATATATTTT.

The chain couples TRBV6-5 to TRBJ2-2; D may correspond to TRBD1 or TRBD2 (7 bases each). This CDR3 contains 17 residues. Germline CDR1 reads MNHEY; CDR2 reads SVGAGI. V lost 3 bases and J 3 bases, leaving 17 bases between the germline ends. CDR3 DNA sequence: TGTGCCAGCAGTTATGACAGGGCGGGGGTACACACCGGGGAGCTGTTTTTT. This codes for CASSYDRAGVHTGELFF.

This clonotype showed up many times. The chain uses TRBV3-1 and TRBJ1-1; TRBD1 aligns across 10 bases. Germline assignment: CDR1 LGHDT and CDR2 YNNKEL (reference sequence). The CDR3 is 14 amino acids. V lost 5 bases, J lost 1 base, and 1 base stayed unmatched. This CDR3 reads CASSWDRGNTEAFF. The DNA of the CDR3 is TGTGCCAGCAGCTGGGACAGGGGGAACACTGAAGCTTTCTTT.

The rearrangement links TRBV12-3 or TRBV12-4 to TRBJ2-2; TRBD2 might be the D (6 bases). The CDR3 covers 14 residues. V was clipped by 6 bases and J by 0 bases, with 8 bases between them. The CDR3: CASRRGTNTGELFF. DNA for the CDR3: TGTGCCAGCAGACGGGGGACGAACACCGGGGAGCTGTTTTTT.

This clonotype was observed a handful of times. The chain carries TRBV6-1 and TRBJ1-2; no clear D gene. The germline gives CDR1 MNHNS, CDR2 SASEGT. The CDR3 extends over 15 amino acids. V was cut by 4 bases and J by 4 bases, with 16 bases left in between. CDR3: CASSATAEPTYGYTF. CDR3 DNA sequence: TGTGCCAGCAGTGCCACAGCGGAGCCCACCTATGGCTACACCTTC.

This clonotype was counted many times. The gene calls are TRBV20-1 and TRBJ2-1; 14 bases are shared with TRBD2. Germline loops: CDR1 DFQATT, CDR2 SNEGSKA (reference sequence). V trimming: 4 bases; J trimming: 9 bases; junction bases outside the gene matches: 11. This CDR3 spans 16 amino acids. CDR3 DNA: TGCAGTGCTAAACCCCCGACTAGCGGGGGGGGTGGTGAGCAGTTCTTC. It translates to CSAKPPTSGGGGEQFF.

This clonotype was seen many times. CDR3 loop: CASSLYLAGGEDTQYF. CDR3 coding DNA: TGTGCCAGCAGTTTATACCTAGCGGGGGGAGAAGATACGCAGTATTTT. This chain uses TRBV28 with TRBJ2-3, with 11 nucleotides matching TRBD2. Germline V gives CDR1 MDHEN, CDR2 SYDVKM. V shed 1 base and J 5 bases; nucleotides not matched to a gene: 5. The CDR3 has 16 amino acids.

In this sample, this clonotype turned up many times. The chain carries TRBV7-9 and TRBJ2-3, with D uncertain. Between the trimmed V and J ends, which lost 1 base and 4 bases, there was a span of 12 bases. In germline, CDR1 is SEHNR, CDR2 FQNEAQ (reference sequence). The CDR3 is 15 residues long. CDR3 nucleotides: TGTGCCAGCAGCTTAGATCTAGTCTTATCAGATACGCAGTATTTT. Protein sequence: CASSLDLVLSDTQYF.

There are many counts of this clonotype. CDR3 sequence reads: CASSRDRGTYGYTF. The CDR3 nucleotides are TGTGCCAGCAGTCGCGACAGGGGAACCTATGGCTACACCTTC. The chain couples TRBV6-2 or TRBV6-3 to TRBJ1-2; 8 nucleotides align to TRBD1. V gave up 5 bases and J gave up 4 bases; unmatched junction bases: 6. The germline gives CDR1 MNHEY, CDR2 SVGEGT. The CDR3 is 14 amino acids.

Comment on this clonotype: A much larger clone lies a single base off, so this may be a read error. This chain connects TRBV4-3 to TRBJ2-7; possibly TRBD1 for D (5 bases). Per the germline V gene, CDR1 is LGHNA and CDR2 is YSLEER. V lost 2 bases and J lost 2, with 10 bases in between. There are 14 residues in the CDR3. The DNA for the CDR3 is TGCGCCAGCAGCCAAAATTCAGGGACCTACGAGCAGTACTTC. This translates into CASSQNSGTYEQYF.

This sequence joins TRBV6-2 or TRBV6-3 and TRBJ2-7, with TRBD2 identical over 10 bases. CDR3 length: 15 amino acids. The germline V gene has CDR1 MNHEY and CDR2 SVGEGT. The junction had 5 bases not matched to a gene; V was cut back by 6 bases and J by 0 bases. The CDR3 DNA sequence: TGTGCCAGCAGGCAGAGCGGGGGGGCCTCCTACGAGCAGTACTTC. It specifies CASRQSGGASYEQYF.

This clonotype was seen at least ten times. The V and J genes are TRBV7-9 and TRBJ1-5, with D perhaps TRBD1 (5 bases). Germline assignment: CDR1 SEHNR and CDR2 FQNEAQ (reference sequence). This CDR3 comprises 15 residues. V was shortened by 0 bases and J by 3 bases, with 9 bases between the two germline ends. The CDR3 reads CASSLATGTNQPQHF. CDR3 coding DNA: TGTGCCAGCAGCTTAGCTACAGGTACCAATCAGCCCCAGCATTTT.

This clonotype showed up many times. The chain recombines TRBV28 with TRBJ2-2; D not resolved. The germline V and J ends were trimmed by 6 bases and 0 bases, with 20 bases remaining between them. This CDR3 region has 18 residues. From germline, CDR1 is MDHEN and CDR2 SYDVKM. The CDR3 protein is CASRVEAESLANTGELFF. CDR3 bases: TGTGCCAGCAGGGTAGAGGCAGAATCCCTCGCGAACACCGGGGAGCTGTTTTTT.

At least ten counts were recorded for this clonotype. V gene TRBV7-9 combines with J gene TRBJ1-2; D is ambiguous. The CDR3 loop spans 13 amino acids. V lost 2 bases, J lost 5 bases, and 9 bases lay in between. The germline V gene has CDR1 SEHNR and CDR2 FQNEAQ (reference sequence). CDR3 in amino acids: CASSLNQVYGYTF. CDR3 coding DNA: TGTGCCAGCAGCTTAAATCAGGTGTATGGCTACACCTTC.